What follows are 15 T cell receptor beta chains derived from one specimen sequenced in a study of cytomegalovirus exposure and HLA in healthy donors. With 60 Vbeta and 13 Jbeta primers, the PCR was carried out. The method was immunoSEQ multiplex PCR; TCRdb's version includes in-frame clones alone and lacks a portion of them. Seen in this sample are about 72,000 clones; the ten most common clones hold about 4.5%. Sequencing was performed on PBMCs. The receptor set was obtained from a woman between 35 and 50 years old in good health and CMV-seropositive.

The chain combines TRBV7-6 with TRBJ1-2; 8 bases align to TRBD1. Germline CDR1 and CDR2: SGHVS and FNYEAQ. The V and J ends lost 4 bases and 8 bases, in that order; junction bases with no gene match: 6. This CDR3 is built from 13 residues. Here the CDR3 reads CASSSGTGQGYTF. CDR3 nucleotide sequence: TGTGCCAGCAGCTCAGGGACAGGCCAAGGCTACACCTTC.

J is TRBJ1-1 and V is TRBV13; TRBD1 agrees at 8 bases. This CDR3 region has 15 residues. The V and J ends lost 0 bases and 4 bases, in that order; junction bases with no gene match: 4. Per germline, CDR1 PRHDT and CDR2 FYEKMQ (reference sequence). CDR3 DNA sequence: TGTGCCAGCAGCTTAGGGCAACAGGGGGGCACTGAAGCTTTCTTT. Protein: CASSLGQQGGTEAFF.

CDR3 DNA sequence: TGTGCCAGCAGCCAAACATCGGATACGCAGTATTTT. As protein: CASSQTSDTQYF. The chain carries TRBV14 and TRBJ2-3; D is unclear. The V end lost 2 bases, the J end lost 6 bases, and 6 bases lay between the germline ends. Germline CDR1 and CDR2: SGHDN and FVKESK. CDR3 length: 12 residues.

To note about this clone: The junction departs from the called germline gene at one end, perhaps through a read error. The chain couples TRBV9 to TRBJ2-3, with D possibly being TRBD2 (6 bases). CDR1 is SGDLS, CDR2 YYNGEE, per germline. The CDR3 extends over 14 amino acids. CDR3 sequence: CASSLARTGDTRYF. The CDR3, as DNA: TGTGCCAGCAGCTTAGCGCGCACGGGGGATACGCGGTATTTT.

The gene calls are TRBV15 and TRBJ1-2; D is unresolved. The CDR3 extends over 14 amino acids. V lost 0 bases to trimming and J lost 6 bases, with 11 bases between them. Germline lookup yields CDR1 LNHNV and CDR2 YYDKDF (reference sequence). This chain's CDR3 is CATSRDTAGHGYTF. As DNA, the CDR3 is TGTGCCACCAGCAGAGATACGGCAGGCCATGGCTACACCTTC. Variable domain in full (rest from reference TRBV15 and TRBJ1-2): DAMVIQNPRYQVTQFGKPVTLSCSQTLNHNVMYWYQQKSSQAPKLLFHYYDKDFNNEADTPDNFQSRRPNTSFCFLDIRSPGLGDTAMYLCATSRDTAGHGYTFGSGTRLTVV.

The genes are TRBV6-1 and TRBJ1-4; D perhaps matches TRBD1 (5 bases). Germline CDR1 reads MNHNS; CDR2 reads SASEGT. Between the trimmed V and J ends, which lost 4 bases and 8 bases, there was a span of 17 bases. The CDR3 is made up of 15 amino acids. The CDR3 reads CASSAGGPGWEKLFF. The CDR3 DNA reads TGTGCCAGCAGTGCGGGGGGTCCGGGGTGGGAAAAACTGTTTTTT.

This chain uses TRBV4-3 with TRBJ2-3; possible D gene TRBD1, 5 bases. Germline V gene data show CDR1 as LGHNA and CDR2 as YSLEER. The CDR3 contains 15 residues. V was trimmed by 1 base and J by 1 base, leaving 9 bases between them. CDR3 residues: CASSQVGAGTDTQYF. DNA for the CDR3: TGCGCCAGCAGCCAAGTTGGGGCGGGCACAGATACGCAGTATTTT.

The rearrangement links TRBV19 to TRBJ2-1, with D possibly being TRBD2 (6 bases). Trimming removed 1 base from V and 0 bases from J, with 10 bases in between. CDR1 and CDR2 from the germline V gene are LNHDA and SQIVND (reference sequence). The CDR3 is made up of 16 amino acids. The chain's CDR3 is CASSIGYGSSYNEQFF. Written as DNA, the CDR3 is TGTGCCAGTAGTATAGGGTACGGGAGCTCCTACAATGAGCAGTTCTTC.

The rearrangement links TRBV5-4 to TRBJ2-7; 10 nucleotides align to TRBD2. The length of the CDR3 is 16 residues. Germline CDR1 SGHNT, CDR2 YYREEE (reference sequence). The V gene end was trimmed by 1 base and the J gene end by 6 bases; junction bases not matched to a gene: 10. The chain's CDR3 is CASSLPSGGAFIEQYF. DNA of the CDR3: TGTGCCAGCAGCTTGCCCAGCGGGGGGGCCTTTATCGAGCAGTACTTC.

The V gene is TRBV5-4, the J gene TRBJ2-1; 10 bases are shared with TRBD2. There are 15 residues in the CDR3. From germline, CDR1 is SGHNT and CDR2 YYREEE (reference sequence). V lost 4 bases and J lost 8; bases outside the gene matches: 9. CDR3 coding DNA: TGTGCCAGCAGCCTTCTAGCGGGAGCCCTCCATGAGCAGTTCTTC. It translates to CASSLLAGALHEQFF.

This CDR3 reads CASSPQQGPEFF. The CDR3 nucleotides are TGTGCCAGCTCACCACAGCAGGGTCCTGAGTTCTTC. V gene TRBV18 combines with J gene TRBJ2-1; a weak D match, TRBD1 (5 bases). From germline, CDR1 is KGHSH and CDR2 LQKENI. V was clipped by 1 base and J by 14 bases, with 12 bases between them. The CDR3 spans 12 residues.

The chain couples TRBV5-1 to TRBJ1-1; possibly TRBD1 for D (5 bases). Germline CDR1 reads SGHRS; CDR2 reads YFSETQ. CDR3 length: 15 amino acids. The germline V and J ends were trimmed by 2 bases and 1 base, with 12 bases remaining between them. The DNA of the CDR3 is TGCGCCAGCAGCTTAGGCTTCGGACAGAACACTGAAGCTTTCTTT. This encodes CASSLGFGQNTEAFF.

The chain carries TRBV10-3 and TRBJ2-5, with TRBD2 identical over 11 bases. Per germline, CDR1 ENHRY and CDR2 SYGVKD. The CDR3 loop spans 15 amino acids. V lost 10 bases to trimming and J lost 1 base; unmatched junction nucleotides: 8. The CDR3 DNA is TGTGCCACGAAACTAGCGGGGGACCCCCAAGAGACCCAGTACTTC. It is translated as CATKLAGDPQETQYF.

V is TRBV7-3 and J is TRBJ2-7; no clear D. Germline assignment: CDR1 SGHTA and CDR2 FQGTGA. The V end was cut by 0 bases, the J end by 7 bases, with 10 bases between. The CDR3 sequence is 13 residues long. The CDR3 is CASSLTYANEQYF. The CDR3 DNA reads TGTGCCAGCAGCTTAACGTACGCGAATGAGCAGTACTTC.

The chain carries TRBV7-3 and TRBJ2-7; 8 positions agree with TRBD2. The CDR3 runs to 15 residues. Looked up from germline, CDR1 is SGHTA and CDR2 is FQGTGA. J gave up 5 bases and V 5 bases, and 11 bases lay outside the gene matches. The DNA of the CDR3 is TGTGCCAGCAGCCGAAACGGGGGGGGGTTCAACGAGCAGTACTTC. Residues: CASSRNGGGFNEQYF.